This T cell receptor beta chain stems from a study of T cell responses to AZD1222 COVID-19 vaccine (dated by TCRdb to about 2021). Background on the whole study: Because spike-specific TCR depth and breadth did not differ between the two schedules, AZD1222 recipients who got a second dose at roughly 4 weeks were pooled with those who got a second dose at roughly 12 weeks. Trial participants were enrolled by age into 18-55, 56-69 and 70-plus year subgroups, with about 150, 27 and 61 TCR-sequenced participants respectively. TCR sequencing was performed for roughly 250 trial participants, of whom about 210 were given two doses of AZD1222 and roughly 25 were given two doses of MenACWY control vaccine. Paper-wide results and their limitations: The 56-69-year group was small, and its depth increase did not reach significance, likely because of low power. Conclusions about previously exposed vaccinees are limited, since just five or six AZD1222 recipients were seropositive for SARS-CoV-2 at baseline. Because no samples from the day 14 peak response were available, repertoires could be characterized only after the peak T cell response. Vaccine-associated CD4 TCRs spanned the whole spike protein, with dominant responses in regions 160-218 and 743-854. Most participants were white British and females outnumbered males, and the authors suggested that clonal diversity may have been underestimated. Epitopes outside the regions mutated in the B.1.351 and B.1.1.7 variants were reportedly recognized by nearly half of the unique spike-specific TCRs. A significant rise in spike-specific TCR breadth and depth was observed after two AZD1222 doses relative to day 0 and relative to MenACWY recipients.

The CDR3 regions of human TCRbeta chains were analyzed by immunosequencing. The original pipeline was this. TCRs in the repertoires were compared against a reference library of SARS-CoV-2-specific TCRs that had been generated with the MIRA antigen-specificity platform. Breadth was defined as the fraction of unique TCRs that were SARS-CoV-2-associated, and depth was defined as the fraction of total T cells that were SARS-CoV-2-associated. Using the MIRA data, each spike-specific TCR was mapped to the spike region that the TCR reacts to and placed in a CD4 or CD8 class. Log10-transformed breadth and depth values were compared by one-way ANOVA with Sidak's multiple comparisons tests. The immuneACCESS repertoire file appears here via TCRdb, limited to in-frame rearrangements. These files lack a portion of the clones; in checked studies, under half of the deficit traces to unresolved V genes, and the cause of the others is not known. D and trimming come from the DNA, and the V and J calls and clone size come from that table. The sample has around 94,000 clones on record, roughly 84% of them singletons. Clones ranked in the top ten supply 19% of the sample.

As regards this clone: Which antigen it targets is not known. One base away there is no much larger clone; base qualities are not given.

Explained via the paper, the time point label denotes: baseline before first vaccination. Vaccinee samples came from UK trials COV001 and COV002, including a single-blind randomized controlled phase 2/3 trial of AZD1222 (ChAdOx1 nCoV-19) in healthy adults. Trial participant PBMC samples were collected at day 0 and day 28 after the second dose for TCRbeta chain sequencing. Based on the germline V gene, the CDR1 and CDR2 sequences are SNHLY and FYNNEI. The CDR3 numbers 12 residues from cysteine through phenylalanine. Only CDR3 DNA remains: 36 bases, in frame from the first base. V loses 2 bases, J loses 10 bases, and the germline ends lie 9 bases apart.

The sequenced sample was peripheral blood, obtained on day 0 of AZD1222 vaccination. The sequence is built from TRBV2 and TRBJ2-1; there is no confident call for the D gene. The TCR was taken from an adult in good health. The bases read TGTGCCAGCAGTGAATTCCAGCTGGAGCAGTTCTTC. It codes for CASSEFQLEQFF.